A selection of T cell receptor beta chains follows, all from one sample in a study of cytomegalovirus exposure and HLA in healthy donors. Method: immunoSEQ multiplex PCR; TCRdb's copy keeps in-frame clones and lacks some. The repertoire holds about 210,000 clones, roughly 80% seen once, with roughly 3.1% in the top ten. The sample consisted of PBMCs. These receptors all come from a man aged 30 to 39 in good health and CMV-seronegative. Both conserved end residues are part of each CDR3. The D gene is left open where the match is weak. Clone size is stated in some rows and not others, as once, few, many or a class when expanded.

TRBV18	TRBJ1-1	TRBD1	.	TGTGCCAGCTCACCACCGAACCCCGGACAGGGGGACACTGAAGCTTTCTTT	CASSPPNPGQGDTEAFF
TRBV7-3	TRBJ2-7	TRBD1	few	TGTGCCAGCAGCTTGACCGGGACAGGGGTCTACGAGCAGTACTTC	CASSLTGTGVYEQYF
TRBV21-1	TRBJ1-2	.	.	TGTGCCAGCAGGCCGGCACAGGGGCACTATGGCTACACCTTC	CASRPAQGHYGYTF
TRBV6-1	TRBJ2-2	.	.	TGTGCCAGCAGTGGATCAGGCCCCGGGGAGCTGTTTTTT	CASSGSGPGELFF
TRBV27	TRBJ2-3	.	.	TGTGCCAGCAGTTTCCTAAGCACAGATACGCAGTATTTT	CASSFLSTDTQYF
TRBV10-3	TRBJ2-3	.	.	TGTGCCATCAGAGAACAGAGCACAGATACGCAGTATTTT	CAIREQSTDTQYF
TRBV19	TRBJ2-3	TRBD2	.	TGTGCCAGTAGACTTACTAGCGGAACTAGCACAGATACGCAGTATTTT	CASRLTSGTSTDTQYF
TRBV7-3	TRBJ2-3	.	once	TGTGCCAGCGCGGAAGGGACGGGGGTGGATACGCAGTATTTT	CASAEGTGVDTQYF
TRBV5-1	TRBJ2-5	.	.	TGCGCCAGCAGCCGGGACACCCAAGAGACCCAGTACTTC	CASSRDTQETQYF
TRBV7-9	TRBJ1-2	.	.	TGTTCCAGCAGCTTAGCTCAGGCACTCAATAACTATGGCTACACCTTC	CSSSLAQALNNYGYTF
TRBV7-3	TRBJ2-1	TRBD2	.	TGTGCCAGCAGCTTAGGAGGGCTCGGTAGCGGGGGCCTCTCCTCCTACAATGAGCAGTTCTTC	CASSLGGLGSGGLSSYNEQFF
TRBV9	TRBJ2-7	.	once	TGTGCCAGCAGCGTAGAGAACAGCTACGAGCAGTACTTC	CASSVENSYEQYF
TRBV25-1	TRBJ1-2	.	.	TGTGCCAGCAGTGATACAGGGCCCCGTGGCTACACCTTC	CASSDTGPRGYTF
TRBV7-2	TRBJ2-7	TRBD1	.	TGTGCCAGCAGCTTAGGACAGGGGAAAGGTCGACGCCAGTACTTC	CASSLGQGKGRRQYF
TRBV27	TRBJ1-1	.	.	TGTGCCAGCAGTTTATTTAGCCCGATTACCCACATGAACACTGAAGCTTTCTTT	CASSLFSPITHMNTEAFF
TRBV7-3	TRBJ2-1	TRBD1	.	TGTGCCAGCAGCTCCCGCGCGGACAGGACGTACAATGAGCAGTTCTTC	CASSSRADRTYNEQFF
TRBV4-1	TRBJ1-1	.	.	TGCGCCAGCAGCTCGTGGGGGGACACTGAAGCTTTCTTT	CASSSWGDTEAFF
TRBV6-5	TRBJ2-3	.	.	TGTGCCAGCAGGCGACAGCTCACAGATACGCAGTATTTT	CASRRQLTDTQYF
TRBV6-6	TRBJ1-2	.	.	TGTGCCAGCAGTTACTCACCCAAGGGGAACTATGGCTACACCTTC	CASSYSPKGNYGYTF
TRBV5-1	TRBJ2-5	.	.	TGCGCCAGCAGTATAGACAGTGAGACCCAGTACTTC	CASSIDSETQYF
TRBV18	TRBJ1-2	.	.	TGTGCCAGCTCGCCGAATTTTGGGGGCGCTGGCTATGGCTACACCTTC	CASSPNFGGAGYGYTF
TRBV7-9	TRBJ2-3	TRBD2	.	TGTGCCAGCAGCTTAGTAACGGGAGGGGATACGCAGTATTTT	CASSLVTGGDTQYF
TRBV5-8	TRBJ1-1	.	.	TGTGCCAGCAGCTTAAGGGGCACTGAAGCTTTCTTT	CASSLRGTEAFF
TRBV6-5	TRBJ2-2	.	.	TGTGCCAGCAGTTACTCACAGGGTAACACCGGGGAGCTGTTTTTT	CASSYSQGNTGELFF
TRBV7-9	TRBJ1-1	.	.	TGTGCCAGCATAGATGCCGGGGGATTCTACACTGAAGCTTTCTTT	CASIDAGGFYTEAFF
TRBV19	TRBJ2-5	TRBD2	.	TGTGCCAGTAGACAACTAGCGGGGATACAAGAGACCCAGTACTTC	CASRQLAGIQETQYF
TRBV5-4	TRBJ2-3	.	.	TGTGCCAGCAGCTTTGCGTCTGATACGCAGTATTTT	CASSFASDTQYF
TRBV6-5	TRBJ2-7	TRBD1	.	TGTGCCAGCAGTTCCGCCGGGACAGGGAATTACGAGCAGTACTTC	CASSSAGTGNYEQYF
TRBV6-5	TRBJ1-5	.	.	TGTGCCAGCAGCACCGGGAGAAATCAGCCCCAGCATTTT	CASSTGRNQPQHF
TRBV4-1	TRBJ2-7	.	.	TGCGCCAGCAGCCAAGTCCAGCGGCCCTCCTACGAGCAGTACTTC	CASSQVQRPSYEQYF
TRBV5-4	TRBJ2-7	TRBD1	.	TGTGCCAGCAGCTCCAACAGGGGGAGCTCCTACGAGCAGTACTTC	CASSSNRGSSYEQYF
TRBV10-3	TRBJ2-5	.	.	TGTGCCATCAGTGACCCGGGGGTCCCCCAAGAGACCCAGTACTTC	CAISDPGVPQETQYF
TRBV13	TRBJ2-1	.	.	TGTGCCAGCAGCTTAGGCCTAAGAGGGGGGGCCATTGAGCAGTTCTTC	CASSLGLRGGAIEQFF
TRBV5-1	TRBJ1-3	TRBD1	.	TGCGCCAGCAGCGCAGGACAGGCTAGCTCTGGAAACACCATATATTTT	CASSAGQASSGNTIYF
TRBV6-6	TRBJ1-3	TRBD1	.	TGTGCCAGCAGTTACTCGGGGACAGTTGGAAACACCATATATTTT	CASSYSGTVGNTIYF
TRBV2	TRBJ1-1	.	.	TGTGCCAGCAGCCACGGGAACGCTGAAGCTTTCTTT	CASSHGNAEAFF
TRBV4-1	TRBJ1-5	.	.	TGCGCCAGCAGCCAAACCCAGCTCAGGGGCCCCAATCAGCCCCAGCATTTT	CASSQTQLRGPNQPQHF